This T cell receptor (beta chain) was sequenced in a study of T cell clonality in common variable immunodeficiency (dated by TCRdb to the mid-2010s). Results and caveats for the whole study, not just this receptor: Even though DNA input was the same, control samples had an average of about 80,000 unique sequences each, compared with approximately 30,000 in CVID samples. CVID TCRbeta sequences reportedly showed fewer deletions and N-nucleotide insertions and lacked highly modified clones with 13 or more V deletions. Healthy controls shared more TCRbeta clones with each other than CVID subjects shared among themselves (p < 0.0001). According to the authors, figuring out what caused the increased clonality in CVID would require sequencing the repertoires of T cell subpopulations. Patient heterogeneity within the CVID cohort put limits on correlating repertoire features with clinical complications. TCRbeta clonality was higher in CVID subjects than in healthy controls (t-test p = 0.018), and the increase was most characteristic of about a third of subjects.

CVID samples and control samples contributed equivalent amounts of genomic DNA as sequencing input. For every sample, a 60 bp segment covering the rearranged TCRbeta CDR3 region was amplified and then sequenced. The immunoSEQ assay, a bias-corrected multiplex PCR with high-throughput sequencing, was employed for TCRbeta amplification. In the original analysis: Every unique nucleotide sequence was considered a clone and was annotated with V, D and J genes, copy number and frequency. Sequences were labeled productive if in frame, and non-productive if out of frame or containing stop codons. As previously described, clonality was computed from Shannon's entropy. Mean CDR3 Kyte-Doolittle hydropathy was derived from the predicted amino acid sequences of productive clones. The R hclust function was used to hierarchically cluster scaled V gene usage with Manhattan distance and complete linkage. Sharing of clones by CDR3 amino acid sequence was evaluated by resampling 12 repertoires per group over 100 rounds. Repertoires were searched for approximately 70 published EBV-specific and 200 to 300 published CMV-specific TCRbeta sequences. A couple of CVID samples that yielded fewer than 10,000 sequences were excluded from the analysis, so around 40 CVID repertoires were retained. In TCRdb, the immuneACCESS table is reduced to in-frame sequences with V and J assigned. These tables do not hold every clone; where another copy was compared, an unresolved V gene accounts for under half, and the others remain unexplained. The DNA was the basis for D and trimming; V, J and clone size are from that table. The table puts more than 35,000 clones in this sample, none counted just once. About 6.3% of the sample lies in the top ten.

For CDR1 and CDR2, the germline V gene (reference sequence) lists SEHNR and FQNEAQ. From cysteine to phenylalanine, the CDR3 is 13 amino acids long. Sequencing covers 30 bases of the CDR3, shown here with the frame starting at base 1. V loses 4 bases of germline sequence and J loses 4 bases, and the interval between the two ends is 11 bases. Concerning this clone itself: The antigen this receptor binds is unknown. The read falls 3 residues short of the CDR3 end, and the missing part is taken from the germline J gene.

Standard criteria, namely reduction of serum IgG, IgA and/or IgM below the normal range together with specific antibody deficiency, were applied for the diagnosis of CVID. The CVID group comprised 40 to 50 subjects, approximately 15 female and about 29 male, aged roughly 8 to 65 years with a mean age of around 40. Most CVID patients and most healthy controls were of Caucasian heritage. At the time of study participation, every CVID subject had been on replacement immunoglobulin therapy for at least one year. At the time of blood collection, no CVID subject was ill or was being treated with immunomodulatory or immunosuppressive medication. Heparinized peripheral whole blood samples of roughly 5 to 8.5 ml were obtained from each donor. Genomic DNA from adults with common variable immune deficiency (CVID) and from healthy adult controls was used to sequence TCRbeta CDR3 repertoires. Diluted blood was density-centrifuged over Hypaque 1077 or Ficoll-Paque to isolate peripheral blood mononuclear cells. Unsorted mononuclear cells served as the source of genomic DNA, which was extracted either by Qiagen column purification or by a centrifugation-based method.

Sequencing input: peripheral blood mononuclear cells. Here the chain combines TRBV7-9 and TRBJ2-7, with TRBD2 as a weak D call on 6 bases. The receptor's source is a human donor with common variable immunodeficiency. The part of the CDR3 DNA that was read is TGTGCCAGCAGCTATAGCGGAACATACGAG. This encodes CASSYSGTYE. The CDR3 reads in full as CASSYSGTYEQYF.